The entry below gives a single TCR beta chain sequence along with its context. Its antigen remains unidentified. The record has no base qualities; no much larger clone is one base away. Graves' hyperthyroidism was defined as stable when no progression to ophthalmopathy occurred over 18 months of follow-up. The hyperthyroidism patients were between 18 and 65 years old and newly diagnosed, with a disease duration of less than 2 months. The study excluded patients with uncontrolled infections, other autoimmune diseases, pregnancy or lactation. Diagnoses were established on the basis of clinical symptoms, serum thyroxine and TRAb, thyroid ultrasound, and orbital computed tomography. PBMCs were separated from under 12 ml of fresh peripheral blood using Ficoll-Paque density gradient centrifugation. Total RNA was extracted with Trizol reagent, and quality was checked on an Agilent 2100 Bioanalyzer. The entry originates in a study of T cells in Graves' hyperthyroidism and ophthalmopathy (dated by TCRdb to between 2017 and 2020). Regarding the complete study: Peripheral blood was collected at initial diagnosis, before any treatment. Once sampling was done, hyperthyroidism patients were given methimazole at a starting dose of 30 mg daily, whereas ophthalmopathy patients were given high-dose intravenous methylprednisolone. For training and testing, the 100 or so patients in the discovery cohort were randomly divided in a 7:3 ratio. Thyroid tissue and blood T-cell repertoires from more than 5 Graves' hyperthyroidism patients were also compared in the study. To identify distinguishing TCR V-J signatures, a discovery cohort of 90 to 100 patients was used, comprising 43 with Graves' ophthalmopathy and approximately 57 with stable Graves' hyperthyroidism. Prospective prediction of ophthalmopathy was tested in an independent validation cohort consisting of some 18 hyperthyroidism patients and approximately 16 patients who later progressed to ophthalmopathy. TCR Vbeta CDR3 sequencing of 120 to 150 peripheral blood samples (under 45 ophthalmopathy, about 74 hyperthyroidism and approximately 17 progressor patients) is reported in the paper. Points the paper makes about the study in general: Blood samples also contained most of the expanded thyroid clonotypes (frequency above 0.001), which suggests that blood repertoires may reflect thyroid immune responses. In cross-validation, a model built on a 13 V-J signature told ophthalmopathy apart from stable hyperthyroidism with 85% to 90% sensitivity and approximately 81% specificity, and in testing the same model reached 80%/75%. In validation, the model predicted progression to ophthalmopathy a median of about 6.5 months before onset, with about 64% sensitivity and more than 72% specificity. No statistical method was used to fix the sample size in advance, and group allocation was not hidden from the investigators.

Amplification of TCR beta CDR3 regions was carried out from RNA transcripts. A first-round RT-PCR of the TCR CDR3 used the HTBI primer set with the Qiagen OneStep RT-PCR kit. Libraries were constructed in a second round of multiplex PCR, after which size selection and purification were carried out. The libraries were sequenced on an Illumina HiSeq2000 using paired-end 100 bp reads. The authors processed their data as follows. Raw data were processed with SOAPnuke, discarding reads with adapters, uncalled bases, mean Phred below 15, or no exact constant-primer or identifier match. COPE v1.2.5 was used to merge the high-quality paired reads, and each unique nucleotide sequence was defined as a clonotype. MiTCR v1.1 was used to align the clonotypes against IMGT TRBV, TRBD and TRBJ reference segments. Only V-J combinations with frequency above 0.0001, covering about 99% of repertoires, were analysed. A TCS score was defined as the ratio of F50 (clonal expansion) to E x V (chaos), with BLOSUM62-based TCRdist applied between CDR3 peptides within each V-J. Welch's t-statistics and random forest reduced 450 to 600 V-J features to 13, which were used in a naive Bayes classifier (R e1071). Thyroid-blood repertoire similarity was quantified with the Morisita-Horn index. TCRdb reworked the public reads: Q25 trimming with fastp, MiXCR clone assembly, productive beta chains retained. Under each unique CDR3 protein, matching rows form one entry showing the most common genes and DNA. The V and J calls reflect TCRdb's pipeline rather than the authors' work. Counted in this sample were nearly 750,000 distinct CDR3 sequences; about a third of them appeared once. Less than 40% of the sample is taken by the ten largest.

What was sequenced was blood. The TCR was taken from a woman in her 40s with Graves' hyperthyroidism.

The CDR3 reads as follows: CASSPPGQGVEAFF. In nucleotide form, the sequence is TGTGCCAGCAGTCCGCCGGGACAGGGTGTTGAAGCTTTCTTT. In this chain, TRBV27 is recombined with TRBJ1-1; TRBD1 fits 9 bases in the junction. Taken from the germline V gene (reference sequence), the CDR1 and CDR2 loops are MNHEY and SMNVEV. The CDR3 starts with the cysteine, ends with the phenylalanine, and has 14 residues. The sequence is cut down to CDR3 DNA, 42 bases in frame from base 1. V and J are trimmed by 5 bases and 7 bases, and the gene matches miss 8 bases of the junction.